Sequencing of this TCR beta chain was carried out in a study of cytomegalovirus exposure and HLA in healthy donors. Regarding this clone: The antigen is unknown.

This PCR relied on a set of 60 Vbeta primers and 13 Jbeta primers. The repertoire was sequenced with immunoSEQ multiplex PCR; TCRdb's copy has only in-frame clones and lacks some. The sample consists of about 75,000 clones, around 80% of them appearing once. Broader study findings: In a later analysis, donors in an Asian-associated ancestry cluster reportedly had fewer N-insertions in productive TCRs than the cohort mean. 150 or so TCR beta chains were listed as cytomegalovirus-associated. Follow-up analysis seemed to connect common viral pathogens with several of the most significant clusters identified.

Per germline, CDR1 SGHNT and CDR2 YYREEE (reference sequence). V lost 3 bases, J lost 0 bases, and 6 bases stayed unmatched. The CDR3 contains 15 residues. Nominal health characterized the donors when sampled, though unrecorded immune exposures were likely. The sequencing sample was made of PBMCs. This chain connects TRBV5-4 to TRBJ2-7, with 7 bases matching TRBD1. This clonotype originated in a man aged 18 to 29 in good health and CMV-seronegative. DNA of the CDR3: TGTGCCAGCAGCTGGGGGACAGACAGCTCCTACGAGCAGTACTTC. Translating gives CASSWGTDSSYEQYF.